Here is one T cell receptor (beta chain) with its context. Its antigen is not yet known. Base qualities are not recorded, but no much larger clone differs from it by a single base. Sequences MGHRA (CDR1) and YSYEKL (CDR2) are obtained from the germline V gene. Taken from cysteine to phenylalanine, the CDR3 has 19 residues. The sequence is cut down to CDR3 DNA, 57 bases in frame from base 1. Germline trimming amounts to 0 bases on V and 3 bases on J, with 12 as the count of junction bases outside the gene matches. This record belongs to a study of PD-1 blockade in mismatch repair-deficient tumors listed by TCRdb under 2017. Turning to the overall study: Between late 2013 and September 2016, the trial enrolled around 89 consecutive patients with roughly 13 mismatch repair-deficient cancer types, every one of whom had been previously treated and was progressing. Tumor-associated T cell clones were tracked in the peripheral blood of patients responding to PD-1 blockade by deep sequencing of TCR CDR3 regions.

For every enrolled patient, mismatch repair deficiency was confirmed by either polymerase chain reaction or immunohistochemistry. TCR sequencing was carried out for a few patients who responded to pembrolizumab therapy. In the phase II trial, pembrolizumab PD-1 blockade was tested prospectively in advanced mismatch repair-deficient cancers, no matter which tissue of origin the cancers came from. Peripheral blood T cell samples were collected serially, before PD-1 blockade began and at several time points afterward. Blood sampling times were expressed in weeks after the first pembrolizumab dose. The study at large found these results: Rapid expansion after pembrolizumab followed by contraction, generally before radiologic responses, was shown by tumor-resident clones, which were often undetectable in blood before treatment.

The protocol used for the library was the immunoSEQ multiplex PCR assay. TCRdb provides this immuneACCESS table in a form limited to in-frame rearrangements. Some clones are lacking; in checked studies, under half of them reflect an unresolved V gene, and why the rest are absent is not known. This sample is represented by tens of thousands of clones; roughly 80% of them were singletons. The top ten clonotypes cover approximately 5% of the sample. This receptor was identified in an adult with mismatch repair-deficient cancer. This chain is built from TRBV4-1 and TRBJ2-7, and 12 junction bases match TRBD2. This specimen consisted of peripheral blood, obtained 44 weeks after starting pembrolizumab. The nucleotides are TGCGCCAGCAGCCAAGAGACCGGGACTAGCGGGCCCGCCCGCTACGAGCAGTACTTC. This yields the protein CASSQETGTSGPARYEQYF.